The subject of this entry is one T cell receptor beta chain. Source study methods: Amplification with reference gene primers provided the estimates of nucleated cell counts. TCRdb's copy holds only in-frame clones and misses some; the assay was immunoSEQ multiplex PCR. V, J and clone size are those of that table, while D and trimming were read from the DNA. The sample consists of tens of thousands of clones, 89% of them appearing once. V lost 2 bases and J 0 bases, leaving 7 bases between the germline ends. Germline lookup yields CDR1 SGDLS and CDR2 YYNGEE. CDR3 size: 14 residues. The entry originates in a study of blood T cell repertoires in COVID-19. As for the study in general: Sources were T cells, B-cell-depleted T cells, or PBMCs; the material itself was cDNA or gDNA.

This rearrangement joins TRBV9 to TRBJ2-3; D might be TRBD2 (6 bases). The clonotype was recovered from a woman aged 45-65 years with active COVID-19. Sequenced input: peripheral blood. CDR3 sequence (DNA): TGTGCCAGCAGCGTGGGGGGAAGCACAGATACGCAGTATTTT. It specifies CASSVGGSTDTQYF.